These 6 T cell receptor beta chains share one sample of origin, sequenced in a study of T cell repertoires in cytomegalovirus infection. TCRdb re-called the reads through MiXCR, storing one row per CDR3 protein. The sample lists hundreds of thousands of distinct CDR3 sequences; 29% were seen once. Their antigens are not known. Material: cultured PBMCs, obtained from culture after CMV antigen stimulation. All receptors derive from a human donor in good health (CMV status not recorded). Some clones in this sample may be carry-over from other donors' samples.

This clonotype was seen a few times. The V call is TRBV7-2, the J call TRBJ1-5; maybe TRBD1 (5 bases). Germline CDR1 and CDR2: SGHTA and FQGNSA. The CDR3 consists of 13 residues. Trimming pared 3 bases from V and 5 bases from J, leaving 8 bases between. The CDR3 spells CASSLGPDQPQHF. In DNA, the CDR3 is TGTGCCAGCAGCTTGGGGCCTGATCAGCCCCAGCATTTT.

CDR3 coding DNA: TGTGCCAGCAGTGCACCGGGACTAGCGGGGGGCAAGGGGGAGCAGTTCTTC. Amino acids: CASSAPGLAGGKGEQFF. This chain links TRBV6-2 or TRBV6-3 with TRBJ2-1, with 15 bases identical to TRBD2. From germline, CDR1 is MNHEY and CDR2 SVGEGT. The CDR3 totals 17 residues. V dropped 5 bases and J dropped 10; count of bases not matched to a gene: 12.

This clonotype was seen a few times. This chain joins TRBV24-1 and TRBJ2-3; tentative D call: TRBD1 (6 bases). The CDR3 is 15 amino acids. Germline V CDR1 and CDR2: KGHDR, SFDVKD. V lost 6 bases to trimming and J lost 1 base, with 13 bases between them. The chain's CDR3 is CATSPGQGRTDTQYF. In nucleotides, the CDR3 is TGTGCCACCAGTCCGGGACAAGGACGCACAGATACGCAGTATTTT.

The chain links TRBV24-1 to TRBJ1-3; D unclear. The CDR3 loop spans 15 amino acids. The germline V and J ends were trimmed by 5 bases and 2 bases, with 12 bases remaining between them. CDR1 and CDR2 from the germline V gene are KGHDR and SFDVKD. The CDR3 spells CATSGRRPPGNTIYF. The CDR3 DNA is TGTGCCACCAGTGGCAGGCGCCCTCCTGGAAACACCATATATTTT.

This clonotype came up a few times. This chain links TRBV12-3 or TRBV12-4 with TRBJ2-7, with TRBD2 identical over 14 bases. The CDR3 consists of 17 residues. V dropped 5 bases and J dropped 0; count of bases not matched to a gene: 6. CDR3 region: CASSLRTSGRTSYEQYF. DNA for the CDR3: TGTGCCAGCAGTCTGAGGACTAGCGGGAGGACCTCCTACGAGCAGTACTTC.

V gene TRBV4-1 combines with J gene TRBJ2-1; 13 bases match TRBD2. Germline V lookup: CDR1 MGHRA, CDR2 YSYEKL. Germline trimming cut 7 bases from V and 8 bases from J; bases unmatched to any gene: 11. This CDR3 spans 16 amino acids. CDR3 amino acids: CASNSPGTSGNHEQFF. CDR3 DNA: TGCGCCAGCAACTCGCCCGGGACTAGCGGGAATCATGAGCAGTTCTTC.